What follows is one T cell receptor (beta chain) and its context. Data came from immunoSEQ multiplex PCR; TCRdb stores just in-frame clones and leaves some out. In the table there are 100,000 to 150,000 clones, around 92% of which are singletons. The CDR3 consists of 14 residues. CDR1 and CDR2 from the germline V gene are SGHVS and FQNEAQ. Trimming shortened V by 6 bases and J by 4 bases, and 12 bases separated the two germline ends. This entry belongs to a study of control samples from healthy donors and cancer patients. The clonotype originates from a woman aged 45-60 years in good health. What was sequenced was blood. The chain is built from TRBV7-8 and TRBJ1-4; D possibly corresponds to TRBD1 (6 bases). CDR3 residues: CASRPGQNNEKLFF. The CDR3 coding sequence is TGTGCCAGCAGGCCCGGACAGAATAATGAAAAACTGTTTTTT. The whole variable domain, remainder taken from reference TRBV7-8 and TRBJ1-4, is GAGVSQSPRYKVAKRGQDVALRCDPISGHVSLFWYQQALGQGPEFLTYFQNEAQLDKSGLPSDRFFAERPEGSVSTLKIQRTQQEDSAVYLCASRPGQNNEKLFFGSGTQLSVL.